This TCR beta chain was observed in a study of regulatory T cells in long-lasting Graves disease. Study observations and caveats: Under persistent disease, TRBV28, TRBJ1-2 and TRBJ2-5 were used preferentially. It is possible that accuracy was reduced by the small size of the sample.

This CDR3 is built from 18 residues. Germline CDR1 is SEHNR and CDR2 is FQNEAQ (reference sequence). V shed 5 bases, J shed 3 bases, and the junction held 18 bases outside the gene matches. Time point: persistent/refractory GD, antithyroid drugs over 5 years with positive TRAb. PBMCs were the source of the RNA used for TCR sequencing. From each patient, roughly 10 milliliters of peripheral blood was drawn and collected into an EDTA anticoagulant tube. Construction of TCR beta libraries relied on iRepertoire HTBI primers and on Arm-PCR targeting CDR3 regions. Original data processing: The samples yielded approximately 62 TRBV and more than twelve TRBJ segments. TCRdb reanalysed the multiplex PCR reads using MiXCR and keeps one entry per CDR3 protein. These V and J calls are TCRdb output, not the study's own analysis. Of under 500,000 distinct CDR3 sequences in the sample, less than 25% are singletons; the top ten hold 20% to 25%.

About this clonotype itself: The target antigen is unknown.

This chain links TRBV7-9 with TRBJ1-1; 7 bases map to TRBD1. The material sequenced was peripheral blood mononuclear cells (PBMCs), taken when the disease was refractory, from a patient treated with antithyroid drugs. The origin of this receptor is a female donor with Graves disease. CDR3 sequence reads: CASSPNPPTGLADTEAFF. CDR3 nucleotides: TGTGCCAGCAGCCCGAATCCTCCGACAGGGCTTGCGGACACTGAAGCTTTCTTT.